These T cell receptor beta chains were read from a single sample in a study of PD-1 blockade in classical Hodgkin lymphoma. Clones were sequenced by immunoSEQ multiplex PCR, and TCRdb holds only the in-frame ones, with some missing. This sample has about 17,000 clones, with 75% to 85% found just once. The sequenced sample was peripheral blood mononuclear cells (PBMCs), obtained at baseline. These receptors were collected from a human donor with classical Hodgkin lymphoma. Both conserved end residues are part of each CDR3. The order of the fields is clone size, J gene, V gene, D gene, CDR3 DNA, CDR3 protein. D genes are given only for firm matches. Size is omitted from some rows. Given values are once, few, many or a class for expanded clones.

>few|TRBJ2-3|TRBV5-1|TRBD1
TGCGCCAGCAGCGGACCGGACAGGCCAGATACGCAGTATTTT
CASSGPDRPDTQYF
>few|TRBJ1-1|TRBV7-9|NA
TGTGCCAGTACAGGCGAAGGGAACACTGAAGCTTTCTTT
CASTGEGNTEAFF
>NA|TRBJ2-3|TRBV5-6|TRBD2
TGTGCCAGCAGCCGAGGACTAGCGGGAGATACGCAGTATTTT
CASSRGLAGDTQYF
>few|TRBJ1-4|TRBV7-9|NA
TGTGCCAGCAGCTTAGTTCAGGGATATAATGAAAAACTGTTTTTT
CASSLVQGYNEKLFF
>NA|TRBJ2-7|TRBV2|NA
TGTGCCAGCAGATACTACTACGAGCAGTACTTC
CASRYYYEQYF
>few|TRBJ1-1|TRBV18|NA
TGTGCCAGCTCACCAGCGGAGGGAGATACTGAAGCTTTCTTT
CASSPAEGDTEAFF
>NA|TRBJ2-1|TRBV11-2|NA
TGTGCCAGCAGCTTAGCAGGGAGCTTCACGAATGAGCAGTTCTTC
CASSLAGSFTNEQFF
>NA|TRBJ2-1|TRBV5-1|TRBD2
TGCGCCAGCAGCTTGGCGGGACTAGCGTCCCATGAGCAGTTCTTC
CASSLAGLASHEQFF
>NA|TRBJ2-1|TRBV6-5|NA
TGTGCCAGCAGTTTTCGGACTTCAAGCAATGAGCAGTTCTTC
CASSFRTSSNEQFF
>NA|TRBJ2-7|TRBV28|NA
TGTGCCAGCAGTTTTCAAACCCTCGAGCAGTACTTC
CASSFQTLEQYF
>NA|TRBJ1-2|TRBV2|NA
TGTGCCAGCAGTGACGGGGGGAACTATGGCTACACCTTC
CASSDGGNYGYTF
>few|TRBJ2-7|TRBV7-9|TRBD2
TGTGCCAGCAGCTTAGCGGGGACTATCTACGAGCAGTACTTC
CASSLAGTIYEQYF
>NA|TRBJ2-7|TRBV28|TRBD1
TGTGCCAGCAGTGAAACTCCGGGACAGGGACATGGGGCCTACGAGCAGTACTTC
CASSETPGQGHGAYEQYF
>NA|TRBJ2-7|TRBV12-5|TRBD1
TGTGCTAGTGGTTTGGTACCGGACAGGAAGGTTTACGAGCAGTACTTC
CASGLVPDRKVYEQYF
>NA|TRBJ2-3|TRBV7-3|NA
TGTGCCAGCAGCTTAGAGCCTTCGGGGGCCGCCACAGATACGCAGTATTTT
CASSLEPSGAATDTQYF
>NA|TRBJ2-5|TRBV5-1|NA
TGCGCCAGCAGCTTGACAGGAACGAGGACCCAGTACTTC
CASSLTGTRTQYF
>NA|TRBJ2-5|TRBV6-6|NA
TGTGCCAGCAGTTACGGTCAAGGAGCGCGGGAGACCCAGTACTTC
CASSYGQGARETQYF
>NA|TRBJ2-3|TRBV7-9|NA
TGTGCCAGCAGCTCCACAGATACGCAGTATTTT
CASSSTDTQYF
>once|TRBJ2-7|TRBV6-6|NA
TGTGCCAGCACCTTAGCGGGACAGGGTTACGAGCAGTACTTC
CASTLAGQGYEQYF
>NA|TRBJ2-1|TRBV30|TRBD1
TGTGCCTGGGCGGCAGGGGGCAGATATGAGCAGTTCTTC
CAWAAGGRYEQFF
>NA|TRBJ1-3|TRBV6-5|TRBD1
TGTGCCAGCATGAAGACAGGGTCGGGTGGAAACACCATATATTTT
CASMKTGSGGNTIYF
>NA|TRBJ2-7|TRBV4-1|TRBD1
TGCGCCAGCAGCCAAGCCCCGACAGGGGTCTACGAGCAGTACTTC
CASSQAPTGVYEQYF
>few|TRBJ2-2|TRBV28|NA
TGTGCCAGCAGTTTAGGAGCGTACTTGGGCACCGGGGAGCTGTTTTTT
CASSLGAYLGTGELFF
>NA|TRBJ2-7|TRBV25-1|NA
TGTGCCAGCCGGGAAGGAACCTACGAGCAGTACTTC
CASREGTYEQYF
>NA|TRBJ2-1|TRBV27|NA
TGTGCCAGCAGTCGACCAGGAACCTCCTACAATGAGCAGTTCTTC
CASSRPGTSYNEQFF
>few|TRBJ2-1|TRBV2|TRBD1
TGTGCCAGCAAACTGGGACAGGGATTTGGTGAGCAGTTCTTC
CASKLGQGFGEQFF
>NA|TRBJ2-1|TRBV5-1|NA
TGCGCCAGCAGCTTGGTACGGGAAAGCTCCTACAATGAGCAGTTCTTC
CASSLVRESSYNEQFF
>NA|TRBJ2-6|TRBV4-3|NA
TGCGCCAGCAGCCTCCAGTTCGCTGGGGCCAACGTCCTGACTTTC
CASSLQFAGANVLTF
>NA|TRBJ1-4|TRBV7-8|NA
TGTGCCAGCAGCCCGAGATTCTCACCAGAAGGAGCTAATGAAAAACTGTTTTTT
CASSPRFSPEGANEKLFF
>NA|TRBJ1-2|TRBV9|NA
TGTGCCAGCAGCTCGCACGGGAGGGAGGGCTATGGCTACACCTTC
CASSSHGREGYGYTF
>NA|TRBJ1-1|TRBV27|TRBD1
TGTGCCAGCAGCTCCGACAGGGCGGTACACACTGAAGCTTTCTTT
CASSSDRAVHTEAFF
>few|TRBJ2-5|TRBV18|TRBD1
TGTGCCAGCTCCCTACAGGGGGCTAGCGGCAAAGAGACCCAGTACTTC
CASSLQGASGKETQYF
>NA|TRBJ1-4|TRBV30|NA
TGTGCCTGGAGTGTCTCTCTGTCCGAGGAAAAACTGTTTTTT
CAWSVSLSEEKLFF
>once|TRBJ2-1|TRBV30|NA
TGTGCCTGGAGTCCCCAAGCACTAGCTTCCAATGAGCAGTTCTTC
CAWSPQALASNEQFF
>NA|TRBJ2-4|TRBV28|TRBD1
TGTGCCAGCAGTTCCCCGGGACAGGGTAGGGACATTCAGTACTTC
CASSSPGQGRDIQYF
>NA|TRBJ2-3|TRBV5-1|TRBD2
TGCGCCAGCAGAGCTTTAGCGGGAGATACGCAGTATTTT
CASRALAGDTQYF
>few|TRBJ2-7|TRBV7-9|NA
TGTGCCAGCAGCGCGCCGGAACAGGGCTACGAGCAGTACTTC
CASSAPEQGYEQYF
>few|TRBJ2-6|TRBV5-1|NA
TGCGCCAGCAGCTCCTGGACCGCCGGAGGGGCCAACGTCCTGACTTTC
CASSSWTAGGANVLTF
>NA|TRBJ1-5|TRBV19|NA
TGTGCCAGTAAGAGGGAAAGAAGCAATCAGCCCCAGCATTTT
CASKRERSNQPQHF
>NA|TRBJ2-5|TRBV7-2|NA
TGTGCCAGCAGCCCGACTTATTGGGGAGAGACCCAGTACTTC
CASSPTYWGETQYF
>NA|TRBJ2-5|TRBV5-1|TRBD2
TGCGCCAGCAGCGGGGGGGGGATTCCCCAAGAGACCCAGTACTTC
CASSGGGIPQETQYF